These 10 T cell receptor beta chains were sequenced from one sample in a study of cytomegalovirus exposure and HLA in healthy donors. The PCR ran on 60 Vbeta and 13 Jbeta primers. Some clones are missing from TCRdb's copy, which holds only in-frame ones; the method was immunoSEQ multiplex PCR. The table includes under 150,000 clones, more than 80% detected once. Sequenced sample: PBMCs. The receptors come from a woman in her thirties or forties in good health and CMV-seropositive.

This clone was observed once. The chain couples TRBV6-1 to TRBJ1-1; TRBD1 might be the D (6 bases). This CDR3 comprises 14 residues. Germline V gene sequence: CDR1 MNHNS, CDR2 SASEGT. The V gene lost 6 bases and the J gene lost 0 bases, with 11 bases spanning the gap. CDR3 loop: CASRKQGMNTEAFF. The CDR3 nucleotides are TGTGCCAGCAGGAAACAGGGTATGAACACTGAAGCTTTCTTT.

The J gene is TRBJ1-6, the V gene TRBV28; TRBD1 aligns across 8 bases. Per germline, CDR1 MDHEN and CDR2 SYDVKM. Trimming at V came to 7 bases and at J to 6 bases, leaving 14 bases not matched to a gene. The CDR3 is 17 residues long. Here the CDR3 reads CASTSYSPGQVNSPLHF. For the CDR3, the DNA is TGTGCCAGCACTTCGTACTCTCCGGGACAGGTTAATTCACCCCTCCACTTT.

The chain joins TRBV4-2 to TRBJ1-5, with D uncertain. CDR1 LGHNA and CDR2 YNFKEQ come from the germline V gene. This CDR3 has 15 residues. Trimming cost V 0 bases and J 4 bases, with 10 bases left between them. CDR3 sequence reads: CASSQDSSFNQPQHF. CDR3 coding DNA: TGTGCCAGCAGCCAAGACTCCTCGTTTAATCAGCCCCAGCATTTT.

CDR3: CASKPGVNSPLHF. DNA for the CDR3: TGTGCCAGCAAACCAGGGGTTAATTCACCCCTCCACTTT. V and J are TRBV2 and TRBJ1-6; D is perhaps TRBD1 (6 bases). The CDR3 has 13 residues. Deletions cut 7 bases from V and 6 bases from J, with 10 bases between. Germline CDR1 and CDR2: SNHLY and FYNNEI.

The J gene is TRBJ1-2, the V gene TRBV6-5; 8 bases match TRBD1. Germline V gene lookup returns CDR1 MNHEY and CDR2 SVGAGI. With 2 bases clipped from V and 7 bases from J, the junction kept 3 bases outside the gene matches. This CDR3 region has 13 residues. The CDR3 sequence is CASSYMDRAGYTF. In DNA form, the CDR3 reads TGTGCCAGCAGTTACATGGACAGGGCTGGCTACACCTTC.

V gene TRBV7-2 combines with J gene TRBJ1-5, with 8 bases aligning to TRBD1. The CDR3 extends over 15 amino acids. Germline assignment: CDR1 SGHTA and CDR2 FQGNSA. The V segment lost 5 bases and the J segment 4 bases; nucleotides outside the gene matches: 7. CDR3 amino acids: CASSPGQVGNQPQHF. The CDR3 DNA is TGTGCCAGCAGCCCGGGACAGGTCGGGAATCAGCCCCAGCATTTT.

This clone showed up just a few times. The chain recombines TRBV5-8 with TRBJ2-3; 8 bases line up with TRBD2. CDR3 size: 15 residues. Trimming at V came to 4 bases and at J to 4 bases, leaving 8 bases not matched to a gene. Per the germline V gene, CDR1 is SGHTS and CDR2 is YDEGEE. The CDR3 spells CASSPSAGVADTQYF. The CDR3 nucleotides are TGTGCCAGCAGCCCCTCAGCGGGAGTCGCAGATACGCAGTATTTT.

The chain joins TRBV21-1 to TRBJ2-3; TRBD1 is the table's D call, not checked against the DNA. TRBV21-1 is labeled a pseudogene. The CDR3 totals 15 residues. The CDR3 nucleotides are TGTGCCAGCAGCCCCTTGACAGTGCCCACAGATACGCAGTATTTT. Its translation: CASSPLTVPTDTQYF.

This clone has only a few counts. The rearrangement joins TRBV7-9 to TRBJ2-2; TRBD1 might be the D (6 bases). Germline V gene lookup returns CDR1 SEHNR and CDR2 FQNEAQ (reference sequence). The CDR3 spans 13 residues. Trimming took 11 bases from V and 7 from J, leaving 17 bases between them. The CDR3 DNA is TGTGCCCCTGTTGGGGGCGATGTCGGGGAGCTGTTTTTT. Encoded protein: CAPVGGDVGELFF.

The rearrangement uses TRBV19 and TRBJ1-5; TRBD1 agrees at 9 bases. Germline V gene sequence: CDR1 LNHDA, CDR2 SQIVND (reference sequence). Trimming removed 5 bases from V and 6 bases from J; junction bases left unmatched: 2. The CDR3 extends over 13 amino acids. CDR3 residues: CASSDRGSQPQHF. CDR3 bases: TGTGCCAGTAGTGACAGGGGGAGTCAGCCCCAGCATTTT.